This passage covers 2 T cell receptor beta chains from one sample sequenced in a study of CD8 T cells in Susac syndrome. A quantity of roughly 0.5 to 1 ug RNA underwent reverse transcription using random hexamers. TCRdb passed the immunoSEQ multiplex PCR reads through MiXCR, listing each CDR3 protein once. Of 120,000 or so distinct CDR3 sequences in the sample, about 95% were seen once. What was sequenced was CD4+ T cells from PBMCs. These receptors were collected from a human donor in good health.

The CDR3 loop is CSAAVLETQYF. In DNA form, the CDR3 reads TGCAGCGCCGCGGTACTAGAGACCCAGTACTTC. The rearrangement joins TRBV29-1 to TRBJ2-5, with unresolved D. Per germline, CDR1 SQVTM and CDR2 ANQGSEA. This CDR3 contains 11 residues. V was shortened by 7 bases and J by 4 bases, with 10 bases between the two germline ends. Full variable domain (remainder filled in from reference TRBV29-1 and TRBJ2-5): SAVISQKPSRDICQRGTSLTIQCQVDSQVTMMFWYRQQPGQSLTLIATANQGSEATYESGFVIDKFPISRPNLTFSTLTVSNMSPEDSSIYLCSAAVLETQYFGPGTRLLVL.

The gene calls are TRBV7-2 and TRBJ2-3, with D uncertain. The germline V gene has CDR1 SGHTA and CDR2 FQGNSA. V dropped 0 bases and J dropped 4 bases, with 5 bases sitting between them. The CDR3 runs to 13 residues. Written as DNA, the CDR3 is TGTGCCAGCAGCTTAGCTGCGCCAGATACGCAGTATTTT. Protein product: CASSLAAPDTQYF.